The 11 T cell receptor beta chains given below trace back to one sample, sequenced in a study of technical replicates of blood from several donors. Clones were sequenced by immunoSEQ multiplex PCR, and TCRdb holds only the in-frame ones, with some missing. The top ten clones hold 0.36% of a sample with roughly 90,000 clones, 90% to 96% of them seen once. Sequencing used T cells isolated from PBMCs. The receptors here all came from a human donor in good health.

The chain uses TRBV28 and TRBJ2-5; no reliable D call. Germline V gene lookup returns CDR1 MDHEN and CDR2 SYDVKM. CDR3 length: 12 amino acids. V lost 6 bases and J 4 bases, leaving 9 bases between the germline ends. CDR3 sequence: CASSRPPETQYF. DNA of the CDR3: TGTGCCAGCAGCCGTCCCCCAGAGACCCAGTACTTC.

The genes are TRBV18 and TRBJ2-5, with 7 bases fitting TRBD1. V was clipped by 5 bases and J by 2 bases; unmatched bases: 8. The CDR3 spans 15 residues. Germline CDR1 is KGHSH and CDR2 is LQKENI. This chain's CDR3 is CASSARTGLQETQYF. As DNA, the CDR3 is TGTGCCAGCTCAGCGAGGACAGGCTTACAAGAGACCCAGTACTTC.

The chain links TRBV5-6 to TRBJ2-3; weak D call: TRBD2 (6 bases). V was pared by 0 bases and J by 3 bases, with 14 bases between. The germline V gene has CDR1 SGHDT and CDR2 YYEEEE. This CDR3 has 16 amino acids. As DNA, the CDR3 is TGTGCCAGCAGCTTGGGGTTACTAGCCCAAACAGATACGCAGTATTTT. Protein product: CASSLGLLAQTDTQYF.

For the CDR3, the DNA is TGTGCCAGCAGCCCTTATCTCCGTGAGGGACAGAAGAGCTCCTACGAGCAGTACTTC. The encoded protein is CASSPYLREGQKSSYEQYF. The chain carries TRBV7-3 and TRBJ2-7, with 7 positions matching TRBD1. CDR1 is SGHTA and CDR2 is FQGTGA in the germline V gene. Trimming removed 5 bases from V and 0 bases from J; junction bases left unmatched: 19. This CDR3 is built from 19 residues.

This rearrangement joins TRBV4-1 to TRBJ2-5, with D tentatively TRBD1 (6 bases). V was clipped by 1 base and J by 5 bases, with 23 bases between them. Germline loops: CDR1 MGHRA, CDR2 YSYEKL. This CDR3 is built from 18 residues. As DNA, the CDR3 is TGCGCCAGCAGCCAAGGGGGGCTACGGGGCGCGAGGGGGGAGACCCAGTACTTC. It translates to CASSQGGLRGARGETQYF.

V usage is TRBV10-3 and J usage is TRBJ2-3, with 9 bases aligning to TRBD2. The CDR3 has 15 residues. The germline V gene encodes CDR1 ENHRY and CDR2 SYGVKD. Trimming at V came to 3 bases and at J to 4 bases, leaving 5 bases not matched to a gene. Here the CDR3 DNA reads TGTGCCATCAGTGATAGCGGGAGTAGAGCAGATACGCAGTATTTT. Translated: CAISDSGSRADTQYF.

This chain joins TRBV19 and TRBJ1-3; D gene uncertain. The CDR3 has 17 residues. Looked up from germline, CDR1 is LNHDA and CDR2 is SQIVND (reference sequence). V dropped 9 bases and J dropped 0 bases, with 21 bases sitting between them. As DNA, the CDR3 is TGTGCCAGCAGCTCCGTCCGTCGGAGCCCCTCTGGAAACACCATATATTTT. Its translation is CASSSVRRSPSGNTIYF.

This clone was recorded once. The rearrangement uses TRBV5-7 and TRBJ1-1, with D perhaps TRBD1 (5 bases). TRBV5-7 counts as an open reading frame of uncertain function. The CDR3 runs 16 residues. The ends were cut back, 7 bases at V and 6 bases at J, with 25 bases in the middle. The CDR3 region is CASLVRDSPWLSEAFF. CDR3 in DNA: TGTGCCAGCCTTGTCCGGGACTCCCCCTGGCTCTCTGAAGCTTTCTTT.

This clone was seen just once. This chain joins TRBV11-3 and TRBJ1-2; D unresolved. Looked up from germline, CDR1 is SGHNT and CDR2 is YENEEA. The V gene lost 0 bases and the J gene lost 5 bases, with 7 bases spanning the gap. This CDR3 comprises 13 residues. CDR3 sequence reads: CASSLEGEYGYTF. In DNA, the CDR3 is TGTGCCAGCAGCTTAGAAGGAGAATATGGCTACACCTTC.

The CDR3 sequence is CASSYTSYPYEQYF. Written as DNA, the CDR3 is TGTGCCAGCTCTTACACCTCTTACCCCTACGAGCAGTACTTC. J is TRBJ2-7 and V is TRBV7-9; D gene unclear. The germline V gene has CDR1 SEHNR and CDR2 FQNEAQ (reference sequence). V was shortened by 8 bases and J by 2 bases, with 16 bases between the two germline ends. The CDR3 loop spans 14 amino acids.

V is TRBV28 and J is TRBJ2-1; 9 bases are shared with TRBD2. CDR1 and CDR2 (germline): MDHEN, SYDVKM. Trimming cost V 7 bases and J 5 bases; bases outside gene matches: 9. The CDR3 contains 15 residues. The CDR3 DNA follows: TGTGCCAGCATCACGAGCGGGAGGCGGAACAATGAGCAGTTCTTC. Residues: CASITSGRRNNEQFF.